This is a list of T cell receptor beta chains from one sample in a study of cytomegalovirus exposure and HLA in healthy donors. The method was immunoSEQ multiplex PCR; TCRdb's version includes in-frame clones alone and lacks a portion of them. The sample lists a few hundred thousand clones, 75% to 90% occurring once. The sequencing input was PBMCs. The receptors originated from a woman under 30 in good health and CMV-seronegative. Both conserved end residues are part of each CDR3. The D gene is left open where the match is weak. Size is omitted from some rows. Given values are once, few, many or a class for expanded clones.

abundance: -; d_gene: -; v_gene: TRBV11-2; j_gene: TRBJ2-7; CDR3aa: CASSPQGSGQHLEQYF; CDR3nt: TGTGCCAGCAGCCCCCAAGGCTCAGGACAACACCTCGAGCAGTACTTC
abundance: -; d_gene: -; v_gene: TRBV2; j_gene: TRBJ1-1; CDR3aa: CASRRTGNLNTEAFF; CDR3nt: TGTGCCAGCAGGAGAACAGGGAACTTGAACACTGAAGCTTTCTTT
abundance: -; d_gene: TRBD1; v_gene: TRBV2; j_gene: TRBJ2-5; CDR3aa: CASSESGQGTREAQYF; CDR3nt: TGTGCCAGCAGTGAATCGGGACAGGGGACAAGAGAGGCCCAGTACTTC
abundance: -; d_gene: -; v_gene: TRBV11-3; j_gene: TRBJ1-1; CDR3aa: CASSQQQNTEAFF; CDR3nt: TGTGCCAGCAGCCAACAGCAGAACACTGAAGCTTTCTTT
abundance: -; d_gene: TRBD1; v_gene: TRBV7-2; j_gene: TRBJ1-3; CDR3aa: CASSTQGARGNTIYF; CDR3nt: TGTGCCAGCAGCACACAGGGGGCGCGTGGAAACACCATATATTTT
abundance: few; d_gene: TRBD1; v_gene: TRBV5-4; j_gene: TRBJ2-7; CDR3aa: CASSHGTGRRHEQYF; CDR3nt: TGTGCCAGCAGCCACGGGACAGGGAGAAGACACGAGCAGTACTTC
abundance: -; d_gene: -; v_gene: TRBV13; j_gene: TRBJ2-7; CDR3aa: CASSLAVFGSTGEQYF; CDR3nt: TGTGCCAGCAGCTTAGCCGTCTTTGGGTCCACGGGGGAGCAGTACTTC
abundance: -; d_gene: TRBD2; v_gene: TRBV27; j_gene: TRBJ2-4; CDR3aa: CASRAGVWQNKNIQYF; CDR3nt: TGTGCCAGCCGGGCGGGAGTGTGGCAAAACAAAAACATTCAGTACTTC
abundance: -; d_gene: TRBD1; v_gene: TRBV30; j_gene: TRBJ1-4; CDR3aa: CAWSKGGGNEKLFF; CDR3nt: TGTGCCTGGAGCAAAGGGGGCGGCAATGAAAAACTGTTTTTT
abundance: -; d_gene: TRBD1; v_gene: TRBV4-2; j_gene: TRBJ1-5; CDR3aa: CASSHVGQGNQPQHF; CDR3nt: TGTGCCAGCAGCCATGTCGGACAGGGAAATCAGCCCCAGCATTTT
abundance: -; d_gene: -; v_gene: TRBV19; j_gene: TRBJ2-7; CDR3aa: CASSIGLGLGHYEQYF; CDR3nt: TGTGCCAGTAGTATAGGGTTAGGTTTGGGCCACTACGAGCAGTACTTC
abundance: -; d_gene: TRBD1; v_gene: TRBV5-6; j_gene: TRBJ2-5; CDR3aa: CASRLQGEETQYF; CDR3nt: TGTGCCAGCAGGTTACAGGGGGAAGAGACCCAGTACTTC
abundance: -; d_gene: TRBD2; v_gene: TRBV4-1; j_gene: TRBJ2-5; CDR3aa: CASSQLGGSGRETQYF; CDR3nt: TGCGCCAGCAGCCAGCTGGGCGGGAGTGGGAGGGAGACCCAGTACTTC
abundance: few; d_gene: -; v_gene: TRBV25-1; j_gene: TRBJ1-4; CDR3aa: CASSTGREKLFF; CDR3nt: TGTGCCAGCAGTACAGGGCGCGAAAAACTGTTTTTT
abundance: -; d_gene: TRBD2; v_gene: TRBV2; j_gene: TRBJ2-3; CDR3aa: CASKKAGAADTQYF; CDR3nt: TGTGCCAGCAAGAAAGCGGGAGCGGCAGATACGCAGTATTTT